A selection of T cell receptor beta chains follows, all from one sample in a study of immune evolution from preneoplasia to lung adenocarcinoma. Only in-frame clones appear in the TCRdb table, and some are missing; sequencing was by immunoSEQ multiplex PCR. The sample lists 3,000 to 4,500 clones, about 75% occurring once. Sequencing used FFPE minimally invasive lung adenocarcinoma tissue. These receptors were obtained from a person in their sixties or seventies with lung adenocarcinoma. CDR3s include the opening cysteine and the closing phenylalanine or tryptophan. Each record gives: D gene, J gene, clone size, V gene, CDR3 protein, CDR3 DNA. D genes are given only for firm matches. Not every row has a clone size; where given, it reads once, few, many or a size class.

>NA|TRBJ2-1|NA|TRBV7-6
CASSADPGSYNEQFF
TGTGCCAGCAGCGCCGATCCGGGTAGTTACAATGAGCAGTTCTTC
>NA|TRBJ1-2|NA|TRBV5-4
CASSSQGPANYGYTF
TGTGCCAGCAGCTCGCAGGGACCGGCTAACTATGGCTACACCTTC
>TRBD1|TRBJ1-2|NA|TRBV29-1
CSVQGDRGGYTF
TGCAGCGTCCAGGGGGACAGGGGAGGCTACACCTTC
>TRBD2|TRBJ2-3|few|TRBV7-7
CARSGTSVDTQYF
TGTGCTAGGTCCGGGACTAGCGTAGATACGCAGTATTTT
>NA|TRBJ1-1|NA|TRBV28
CASSLQGTIEAFF
TGTGCCAGCAGCCTACAGGGCACCATTGAAGCTTTCTTT
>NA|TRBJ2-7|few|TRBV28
CASQGSQGAYEQYF
TGTGCCAGCCAGGGCAGCCAGGGAGCTTACGAGCAGTACTTC
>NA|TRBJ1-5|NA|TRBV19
CASSPPGDSPPQHF
TGTGCCAGTAGTCCCCCAGGGGATTCTCCGCCCCAGCATTTT
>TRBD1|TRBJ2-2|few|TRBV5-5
CASSLARTGQNTGELFF
TGTGCCAGCAGCTTGGCCCGGACAGGGCAGAACACCGGGGAGCTGTTTTTT
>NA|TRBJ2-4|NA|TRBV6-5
CASSRSGTGIQYF
TGTGCCAGCAGTCGTTCCGGGACGGGGATTCAGTACTTC
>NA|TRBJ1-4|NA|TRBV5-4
CASSTRATLNEKLFF
TGTGCCAGCAGCACCCGGGCTACTCTAAATGAAAAACTGTTTTTT
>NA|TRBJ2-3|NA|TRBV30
CAWSARRGRGTDTQYF
TGTGCCTGGAGTGCACGGCGGGGGCGCGGCACAGATACGCAGTATTTT
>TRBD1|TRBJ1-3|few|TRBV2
CASSELGTGSGNTIYF
TGTGCCAGCAGTGAACTGGGGACAGGTTCTGGAAACACCATATATTTT
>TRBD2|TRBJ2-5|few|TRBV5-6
CAAGTSGAQETQYF
TGTGCCGCCGGGACTAGCGGAGCACAAGAGACCCAGTACTTC
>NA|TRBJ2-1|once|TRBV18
CASSPPIRDNEQFF
TGTGCCAGCTCACCACCAATCCGGGATAATGAGCAGTTCTTC
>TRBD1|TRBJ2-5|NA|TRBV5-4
CASSPTGLQETQYF
TGTGCCAGCAGCCCGACAGGGCTCCAAGAGACCCAGTACTTC
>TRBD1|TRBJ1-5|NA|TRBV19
CASSTHTGGGQPQHF
TGTGCCAGTAGTACCCACACAGGGGGCGGGCAGCCCCAGCATTTT
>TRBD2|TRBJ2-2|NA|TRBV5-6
CASSLSGGPNTGELFF
TGTGCCAGCAGCTTGTCGGGAGGCCCGAACACCGGGGAGCTGTTTTTT
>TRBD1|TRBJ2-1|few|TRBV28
CASRWTGRKQFF
TGTGCCAGCAGGTGGACAGGGCGGAAGCAGTTCTTC
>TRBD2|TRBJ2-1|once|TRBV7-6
CASSLGTSGRGDEQFF
TGTGCCAGCAGCTTAGGTACTAGCGGGCGCGGGGATGAGCAGTTCTTC
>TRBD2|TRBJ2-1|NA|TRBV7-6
CASTLAGLNNEQFF
TGTGCCAGCACACTAGCGGGGCTAAACAATGAGCAGTTCTTC
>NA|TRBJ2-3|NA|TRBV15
CATSRGFAADTQYF
TGTGCCACCAGCAGAGGTTTCGCCGCAGATACGCAGTATTTT
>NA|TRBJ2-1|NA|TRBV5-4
CASSLNAWGSRNEQFF
TGTGCCAGCAGCCTGAATGCATGGGGTAGTAGGAATGAGCAGTTCTTC
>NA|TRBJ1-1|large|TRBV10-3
CAISESRGRYTEAFF
TGTGCCATCAGTGAGTCTAGGGGCAGATACACTGAAGCTTTCTTT
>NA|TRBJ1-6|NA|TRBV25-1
CASGGPNNSPLHF
TGTGCCAGCGGGGGTCCTAATAATTCACCCCTCCACTTT
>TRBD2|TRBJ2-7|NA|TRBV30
CAWGLAATSFYEQYF
TGTGCCTGGGGACTAGCGGCTACGAGTTTCTACGAGCAGTACTTC
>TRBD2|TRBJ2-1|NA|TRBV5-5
CASSSLGLAGYNEQFF
TGTGCCAGCAGCTCCCTGGGACTAGCCGGTTACAATGAGCAGTTCTTC
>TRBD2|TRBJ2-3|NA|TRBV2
CASSRLLAGGPGGTDTQYF
TGTGCCAGCTCTAGACTTCTAGCGGGAGGGCCTGGTGGAACAGATACGCAGTATTTT
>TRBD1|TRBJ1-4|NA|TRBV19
CATRTGTNEKLFF
TGTGCCACCCGGACAGGTACTAATGAAAAACTGTTTTTT
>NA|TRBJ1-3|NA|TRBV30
CAWSGLMSGNTIYF
TGTGCCTGGAGTGGGCTGATGTCTGGAAACACCATATATTTT
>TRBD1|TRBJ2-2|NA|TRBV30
CAWRATGGFTGELFF
TGTGCCTGGAGGGCGACAGGGGGATTTACCGGGGAGCTGTTTTTT
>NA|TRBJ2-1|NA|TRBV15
CATSRAGTRRNEQFF
TGTGCCACCAGCAGAGCGGGAACTAGGCGTAATGAGCAGTTCTTC
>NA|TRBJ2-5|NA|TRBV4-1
CASSQVGGIETQYF
TGCGCCAGCAGCCAAGTTGGAGGGATCGAGACCCAGTACTTC
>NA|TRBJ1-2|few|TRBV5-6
CASSFNPASGYTF
TGTGCCAGCAGCTTTAACCCCGCGAGCGGCTACACCTTC
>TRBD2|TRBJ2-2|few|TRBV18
CASSLPGSGDTGELFF
TGTGCCAGCTCACTCCCGGGTAGCGGGGACACCGGGGAGCTGTTTTTT
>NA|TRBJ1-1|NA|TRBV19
CASSIGPGGAFF
TGTGCCAGTAGTATCGGTCCCGGTGGGGCTTTCTTT
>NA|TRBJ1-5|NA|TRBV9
CASSVDLGSNQPQHF
TGTGCCAGCAGCGTAGATTTGGGAAGCAATCAGCCCCAGCATTTT
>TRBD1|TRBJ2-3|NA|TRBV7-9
CASSYLGRTGAGDTQYF
TGTGCCAGCAGCTATCTCGGACGGACAGGGGCGGGAGATACGCAGTATTTT
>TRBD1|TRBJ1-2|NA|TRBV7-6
CASSLNHGTGNYGYTF
TGTGCCAGCAGCTTAAACCACGGGACAGGGAACTATGGCTACACCTTC
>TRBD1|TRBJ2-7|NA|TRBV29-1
CSVATGAYEQYF
TGCAGCGTCGCTACAGGGGCCTACGAGCAGTACTTC
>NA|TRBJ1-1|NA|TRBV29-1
CSARQTNTEAFF
TGCAGCGCTCGACAGACGAACACTGAAGCTTTCTTT
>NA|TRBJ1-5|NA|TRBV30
CAWSVFGGSPRGNQPQHF
TGTGCCTGGAGTGTATTTGGGGGGTCCCCGAGGGGCAATCAGCCCCAGCATTTT
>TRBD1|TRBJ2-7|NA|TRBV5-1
CASSPETGECFF
TGCGCCAGCAGCCCGGAGACAGGGGAATGCTTCTTC
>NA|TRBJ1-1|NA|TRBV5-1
CASSLVPLRGSAEAFF
TGCGCCAGCAGCTTGGTACCTCTTAGGGGGAGCGCTGAAGCTTTCTTT
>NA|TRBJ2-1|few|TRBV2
CASRARGGDNEQFF
TGTGCCAGCAGGGCCCGTGGTGGGGACAATGAGCAGTTCTTC
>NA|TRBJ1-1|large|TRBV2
CASNRGNTEAFF
TGTGCCAGCAATCGGGGGAACACTGAAGCTTTCTTT
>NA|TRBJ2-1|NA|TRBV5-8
CASSIGGQFF
TGTGCCAGCAGCATAGGGGGGCAGTTCTTC
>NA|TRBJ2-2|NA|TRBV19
CASSIALNTGELFF
TGTGCCAGTAGTATAGCCCTGAACACCGGGGAGCTGTTTTTT
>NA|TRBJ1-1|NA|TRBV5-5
CASRPPGQMNTEAFF
TGTGCCAGCAGACCTCCCGGGCAGATGAACACTGAAGCTTTCTTT
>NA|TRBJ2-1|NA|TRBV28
CASSLGRGYNEQFF
TGTGCCAGCAGTTTAGGACGGGGGTACAATGAGCAGTTCTTC
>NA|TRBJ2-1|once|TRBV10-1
CASSEREYNEQFF
TGCGCCAGCAGTGAGAGGGAGTACAATGAGCAGTTCTTC
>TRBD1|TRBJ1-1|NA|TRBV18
CASSPRTGEPEAFF
TGTGCCAGCTCACCCCGGACAGGGGAACCCGAAGCTTTCTTT
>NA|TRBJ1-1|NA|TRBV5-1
CASTSQVQGGNTEAFF
TGCGCCAGCACCTCGCAAGTCCAAGGGGGAAACACTGAAGCTTTCTTT
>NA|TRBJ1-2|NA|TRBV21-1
CASSKAGQGNYGYTF
TGTGCCAGCAGCAAAGCGGGGCAGGGGAACTATGGCTACACCTTC
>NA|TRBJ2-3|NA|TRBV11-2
CASSLEVEGTQYF
TGTGCCAGCAGCTTAGAGGTGGAGGGTACGCAGTATTTT
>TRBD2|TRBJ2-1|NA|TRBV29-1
CSVGGTSGRMSNEQFF
TGCAGCGTTGGAGGGACTAGCGGGAGGATGAGCAATGAGCAGTTCTTC
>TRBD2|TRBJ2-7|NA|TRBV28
CASSLSGTKSYEQYF
TGTGCCAGCTCATTGTCCGGGACTAAATCCTACGAGCAGTACTTC
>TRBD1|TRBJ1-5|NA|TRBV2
CASSVGQGTNQPQHF
TGTGCCAGCAGTGTTGGACAGGGAACGAATCAGCCCCAGCATTTT
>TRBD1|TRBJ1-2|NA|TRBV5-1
CASSKGQGDYGYTF
TGCGCCAGCAGCAAGGGACAGGGGGACTATGGCTACACCTTC